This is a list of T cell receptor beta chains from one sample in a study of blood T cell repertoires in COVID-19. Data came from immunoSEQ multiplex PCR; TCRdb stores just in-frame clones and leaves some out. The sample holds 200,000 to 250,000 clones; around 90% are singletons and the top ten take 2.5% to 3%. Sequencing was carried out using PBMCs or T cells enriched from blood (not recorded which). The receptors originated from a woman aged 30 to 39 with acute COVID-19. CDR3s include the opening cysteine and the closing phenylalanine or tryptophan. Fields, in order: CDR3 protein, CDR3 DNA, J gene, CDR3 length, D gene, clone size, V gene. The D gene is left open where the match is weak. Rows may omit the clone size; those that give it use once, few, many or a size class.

CDR3aa: CASSPRQQSSYEQYF; CDR3nt: TGTGCCAGCTCACCGAGACAGCAGAGCTCCTACGAGCAGTACTTC; j_gene: TRBJ2-7; len: 15; d_gene: .; abundance: .; v_gene: TRBV18
CDR3aa: CASSGEQAVPEAFF; CDR3nt: TGTGCCAGCAGTGGGGAGCAGGCTGTCCCTGAAGCTTTCTTT; j_gene: TRBJ1-1; len: 14; d_gene: .; abundance: .; v_gene: TRBV2
CDR3aa: CASSEARGEGDTQYF; CDR3nt: TGTGCCAGCAGTGAAGCCAGGGGAGAAGGGGATACGCAGTATTTT; j_gene: TRBJ2-3; len: 15; d_gene: .; abundance: .; v_gene: TRBV6-1
CDR3aa: CASSLASGGLFNEQFF; CDR3nt: TGCGCCAGCAGCTTGGCCTCGGGGGGGCTGTTCAATGAGCAGTTCTTC; j_gene: TRBJ2-1; len: 16; d_gene: TRBD2; abundance: .; v_gene: TRBV5-1
CDR3aa: CASKLRTGPPYEQYF; CDR3nt: TGCGCCAGCAAATTAAGGACAGGTCCGCCCTACGAGCAGTACTTC; j_gene: TRBJ2-7; len: 15; d_gene: TRBD1; abundance: .; v_gene: TRBV10-2
CDR3aa: CASTAWTAPEAFF; CDR3nt: TGTGCCAGCACTGCATGGACAGCGCCTGAAGCTTTCTTT; j_gene: TRBJ1-1; len: 13; d_gene: .; abundance: .; v_gene: TRBV2
CDR3aa: CASSLGQGWDEQFF; CDR3nt: TGCGCCAGCAGCTTGGGCCAGGGGTGGGATGAGCAGTTCTTC; j_gene: TRBJ2-1; len: 14; d_gene: .; abundance: .; v_gene: TRBV5-1
CDR3aa: CASTPGGLAYEQYF; CDR3nt: TGCGCCAGCACCCCCGGGGGGCTCGCCTACGAGCAGTACTTC; j_gene: TRBJ2-7; len: 14; d_gene: .; abundance: .; v_gene: TRBV5-1
CDR3aa: CASSYSRTGNQPQHF; CDR3nt: TGTGCCAGCAGTTACTCGCGGACAGGGAATCAGCCCCAGCATTTT; j_gene: TRBJ1-5; len: 15; d_gene: TRBD1; abundance: .; v_gene: TRBV6-5
CDR3aa: CASSFRGQGGNTIYF; CDR3nt: TGTGCCAGCAGTTTTAGGGGGCAGGGAGGAAACACCATATATTTT; j_gene: TRBJ1-3; len: 15; d_gene: TRBD1; abundance: .; v_gene: TRBV2
CDR3aa: CASSTGTGSGNQPQHF; CDR3nt: TGTGCCAGTAGTACCGGAACAGGGAGCGGCAATCAGCCCCAGCATTTT; j_gene: TRBJ1-5; len: 16; d_gene: .; abundance: .; v_gene: TRBV19
CDR3aa: CASSYSKGLYNEQFF; CDR3nt: TGTGCCAGCAGTTACTCGAAAGGACTGTACAATGAGCAGTTCTTC; j_gene: TRBJ2-1; len: 15; d_gene: .; abundance: .; v_gene: TRBV6-5
CDR3aa: CASSYSFQEGAKQYF; CDR3nt: TGTGCCAGCAGTTACTCGTTCCAGGAGGGGGCGAAGCAGTACTTC; j_gene: TRBJ2-7; len: 15; d_gene: .; abundance: .; v_gene: TRBV6-5
CDR3aa: CSVDRPYEQYF; CDR3nt: TGCAGCGTTGACCGTCCCTACGAGCAGTACTTC; j_gene: TRBJ2-7; len: 11; d_gene: .; abundance: .; v_gene: TRBV29-1
CDR3aa: CASSGVGQEYNEQFF; CDR3nt: TGTGCCAGCAGTGGAGTGGGACAGGAGTACAATGAGCAGTTCTTC; j_gene: TRBJ2-1; len: 15; d_gene: TRBD1; abundance: once; v_gene: TRBV2
CDR3aa: CARGMRGNRLQSPLHF; CDR3nt: TGCGCCAGGGGCATGCGCGGGAACAGGTTACAATCACCCCTCCACTTT; j_gene: TRBJ1-6; len: 16; d_gene: .; abundance: once; v_gene: TRBV23-1
CDR3aa: CASSSGGGIYEQYF; CDR3nt: TGTGCCAGCAGCTCCGGCGGGGGGATCTACGAGCAGTACTTC; j_gene: TRBJ2-7; len: 14; d_gene: TRBD2; abundance: .; v_gene: TRBV6-5
CDR3aa: CASSTPGDTEAFF; CDR3nt: TGTGCCAGCAGTACCCCAGGGGACACTGAAGCTTTCTTT; j_gene: TRBJ1-1; len: 13; d_gene: .; abundance: .; v_gene: TRBV28
CDR3aa: CASRTGRDEAFF; CDR3nt: TGCGCCAGCAGGACGGGGAGGGATGAAGCTTTCTTT; j_gene: TRBJ1-1; len: 12; d_gene: .; abundance: .; v_gene: TRBV5-1
CDR3aa: CASSSEGQGDEAFF; CDR3nt: TGCGCCAGCAGCTCGGAGGGACAGGGGGATGAAGCTTTCTTT; j_gene: TRBJ1-1; len: 14; d_gene: TRBD1; abundance: once; v_gene: TRBV5-1
CDR3aa: CASTARRISNQPQHF; CDR3nt: TGTGCCAGCACCGCACGCAGGATTAGCAATCAGCCCCAGCATTTT; j_gene: TRBJ1-5; len: 15; d_gene: .; abundance: .; v_gene: TRBV6-5
CDR3aa: CASSHQGRDTQYF; CDR3nt: TGTGCCAGCAGCCATCAGGGGCGGGATACGCAGTATTTT; j_gene: TRBJ2-3; len: 13; d_gene: .; abundance: .; v_gene: TRBV12-3/TRBV12-4
CDR3aa: CASSKTGTYEQYF; CDR3nt: TGTGCCAGCAGCAAAACAGGGACCTACGAGCAGTACTTC; j_gene: TRBJ2-7; len: 13; d_gene: .; abundance: few; v_gene: TRBV5-6
CDR3aa: CASGTQETQYF; CDR3nt: TGTGCCAGCGGGACCCAAGAGACCCAGTACTTC; j_gene: TRBJ2-5; len: 11; d_gene: .; abundance: .; v_gene: TRBV10-3
CDR3aa: CASSPGGRSYNSPLHF; CDR3nt: TGTGCCAGCAGCCCAGGGGGCCGCTCCTATAATTCACCCCTCCACTTT; j_gene: TRBJ1-6; len: 16; d_gene: TRBD1; abundance: once; v_gene: TRBV27
CDR3aa: CASSLPQGRDEQYF; CDR3nt: TGTGCCAGCAGCCTGCCCCAGGGCCGGGACGAGCAGTACTTC; j_gene: TRBJ2-7; len: 14; d_gene: .; abundance: .; v_gene: TRBV6-2/TRBV6-3
CDR3aa: CASSWDRVDGYTF; CDR3nt: TGTGCCAGCAGTTGGGACAGGGTTGACGGCTACACCTTC; j_gene: TRBJ1-2; len: 13; d_gene: TRBD1; abundance: .; v_gene: TRBV6-6
CDR3aa: CASRTSNYGYTF; CDR3nt: TGTGCCAGCAGGACTTCTAACTATGGCTACACCTTC; j_gene: TRBJ1-2; len: 12; d_gene: .; abundance: .; v_gene: TRBV6-5
CDR3aa: CASSPESEAKEAFF; CDR3nt: TGTGCCAGTAGTCCAGAGAGTGAGGCGAAGGAAGCTTTCTTT; j_gene: TRBJ1-1; len: 14; d_gene: .; abundance: .; v_gene: TRBV19
CDR3aa: CASSQYWQGADTQYF; CDR3nt: TGTGCCAGCAGCCAATACTGGCAGGGGGCAGATACGCAGTATTTT; j_gene: TRBJ2-3; len: 15; d_gene: TRBD1; abundance: .; v_gene: TRBV4-2
CDR3aa: CASSPTAQEKLFF; CDR3nt: TGCGCCAGCAGCCCGACAGCCCAAGAAAAACTGTTTTTT; j_gene: TRBJ1-4; len: 13; d_gene: .; abundance: .; v_gene: TRBV5-1
CDR3aa: CASSYSRGNEKLFF; CDR3nt: TGTGCCAGCAGTTACAGCAGAGGAAATGAAAAACTGTTTTTT; j_gene: TRBJ1-4; len: 14; d_gene: .; abundance: .; v_gene: TRBV6-5
CDR3aa: CASSLRGQAYEQYF; CDR3nt: TGTGCCAGCAGCCTTAGGGGACAGGCCTACGAGCAGTACTTC; j_gene: TRBJ2-7; len: 14; d_gene: TRBD1; abundance: .; v_gene: TRBV27
CDR3aa: CASSFALKDQPQHF; CDR3nt: TGTGCCAGCAGCTTCGCCCTAAAAGATCAGCCCCAGCATTTT; j_gene: TRBJ1-5; len: 14; d_gene: .; abundance: .; v_gene: TRBV7-8